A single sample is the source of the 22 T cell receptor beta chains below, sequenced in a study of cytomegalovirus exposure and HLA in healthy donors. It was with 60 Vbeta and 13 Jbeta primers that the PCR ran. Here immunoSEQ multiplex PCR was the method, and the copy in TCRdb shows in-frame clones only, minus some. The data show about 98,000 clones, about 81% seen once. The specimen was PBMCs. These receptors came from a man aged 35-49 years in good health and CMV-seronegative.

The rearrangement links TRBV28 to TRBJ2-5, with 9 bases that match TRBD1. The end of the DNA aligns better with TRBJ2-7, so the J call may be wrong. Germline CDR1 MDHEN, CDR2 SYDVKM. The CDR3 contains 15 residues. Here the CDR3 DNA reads TGTGCCAGCAGTTTAAGGGGACAGGGTAAGAACGAGCAGTACTTC. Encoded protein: CASSLRGQGKNEQYF.

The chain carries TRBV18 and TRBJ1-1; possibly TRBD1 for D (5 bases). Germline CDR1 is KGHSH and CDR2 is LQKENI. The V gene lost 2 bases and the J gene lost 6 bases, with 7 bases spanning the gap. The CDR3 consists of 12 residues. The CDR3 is CASSPGGSEAFF. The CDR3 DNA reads TGTGCCAGCTCACCAGGGGGGTCTGAAGCTTTCTTT.

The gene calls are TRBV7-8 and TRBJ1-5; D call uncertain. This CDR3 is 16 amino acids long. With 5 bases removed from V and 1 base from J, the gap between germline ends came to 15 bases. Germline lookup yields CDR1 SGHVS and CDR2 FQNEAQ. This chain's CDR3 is CASSQQTGGSNQPQHF. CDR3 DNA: TGTGCCAGCAGCCAGCAGACGGGAGGGAGCAATCAGCCCCAGCATTTT.

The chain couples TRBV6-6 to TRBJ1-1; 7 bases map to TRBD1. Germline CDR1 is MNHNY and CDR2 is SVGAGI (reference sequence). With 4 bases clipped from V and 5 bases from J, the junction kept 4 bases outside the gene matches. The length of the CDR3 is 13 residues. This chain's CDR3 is CASSFQGETEAFF. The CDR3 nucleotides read TGTGCCAGCAGTTTCCAGGGGGAGACTGAAGCTTTCTTT.

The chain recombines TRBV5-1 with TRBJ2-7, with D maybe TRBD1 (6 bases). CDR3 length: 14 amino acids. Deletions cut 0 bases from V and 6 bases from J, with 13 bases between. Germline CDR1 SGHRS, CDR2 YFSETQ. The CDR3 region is CASSLVAGAVEQYF. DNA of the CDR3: TGCGCCAGCAGCTTGGTCGCAGGGGCCGTCGAGCAGTACTTC.

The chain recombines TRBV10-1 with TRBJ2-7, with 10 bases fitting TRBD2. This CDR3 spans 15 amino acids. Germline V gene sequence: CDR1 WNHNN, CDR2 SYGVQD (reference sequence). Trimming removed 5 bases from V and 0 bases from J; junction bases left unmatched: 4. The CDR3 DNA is TGCGCCAGCAGTAAACTAGCGGGGAGCTCCTACGAGCAGTACTTC. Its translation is CASSKLAGSSYEQYF.

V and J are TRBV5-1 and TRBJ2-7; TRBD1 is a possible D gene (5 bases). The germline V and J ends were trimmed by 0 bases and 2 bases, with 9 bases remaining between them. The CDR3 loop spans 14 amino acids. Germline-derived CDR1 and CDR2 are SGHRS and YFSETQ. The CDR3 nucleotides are TGCGCCAGCAGCTTGGCCCCAGGGCCCTACGAGCAGTACTTC. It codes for CASSLAPGPYEQYF. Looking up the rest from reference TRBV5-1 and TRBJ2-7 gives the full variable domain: KAGVTQTPRYLIKTRGQQVTLSCSPISGHRSVSWYQQTPGQGLQFLFEYFSETQRNKGNFPGRFSGRQFSNSRSEMNVSTLELGDSALYLCASSLAPGPYEQYFGPGTRLTVT.

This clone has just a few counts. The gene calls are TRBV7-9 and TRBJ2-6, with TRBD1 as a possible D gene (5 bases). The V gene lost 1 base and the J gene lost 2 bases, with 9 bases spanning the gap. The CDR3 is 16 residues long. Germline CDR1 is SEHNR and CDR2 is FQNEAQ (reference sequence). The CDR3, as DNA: TGTGCCAGCAGCTTAGTCGCAGGGCCTGGGGCCAACGTCCTGACTTTC. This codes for CASSLVAGPGANVLTF.

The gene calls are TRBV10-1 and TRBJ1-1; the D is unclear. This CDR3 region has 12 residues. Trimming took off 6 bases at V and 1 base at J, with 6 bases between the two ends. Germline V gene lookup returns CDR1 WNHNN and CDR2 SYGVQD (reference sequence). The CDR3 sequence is CASSPGNTEAFF. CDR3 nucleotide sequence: TGCGCCAGCAGCCCCGGGAACACTGAAGCTTTCTTT.

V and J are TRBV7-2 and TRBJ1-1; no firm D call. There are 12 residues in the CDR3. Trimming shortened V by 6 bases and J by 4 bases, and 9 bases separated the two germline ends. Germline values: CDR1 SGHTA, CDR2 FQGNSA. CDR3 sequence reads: CASRLWATEAFF. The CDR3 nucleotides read TGTGCCAGCAGGTTATGGGCCACTGAAGCTTTCTTT.

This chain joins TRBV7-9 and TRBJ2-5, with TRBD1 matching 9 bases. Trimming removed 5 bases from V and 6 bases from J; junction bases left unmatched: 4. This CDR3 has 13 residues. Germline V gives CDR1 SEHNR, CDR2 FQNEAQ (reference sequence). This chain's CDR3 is CASSIGQGQTQYF. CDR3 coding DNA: TGTGCCAGCAGCATCGGACAGGGGCAGACCCAGTACTTC.

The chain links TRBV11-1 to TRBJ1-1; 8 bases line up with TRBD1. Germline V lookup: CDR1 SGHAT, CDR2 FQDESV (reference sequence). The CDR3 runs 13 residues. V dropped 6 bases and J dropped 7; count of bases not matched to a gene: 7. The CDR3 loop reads CASRPTGASEAFF. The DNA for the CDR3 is TGTGCCAGCAGGCCGACAGGGGCTAGTGAAGCTTTCTTT.

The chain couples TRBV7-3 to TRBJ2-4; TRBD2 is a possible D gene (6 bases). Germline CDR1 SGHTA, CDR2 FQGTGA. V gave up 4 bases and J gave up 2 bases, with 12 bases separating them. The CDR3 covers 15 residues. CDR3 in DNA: TGTGCCAGCAGCTCGGGGACTTCCACCAAAAACATTCAGTACTTC. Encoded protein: CASSSGTSTKNIQYF. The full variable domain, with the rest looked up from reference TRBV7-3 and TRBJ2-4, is GAGVSQTPSNKVTEKGKYVELRCDPISGHTALYWYRQSLGQGPEFLIYFQGTGAADDSGLPNDRFFAVRPEGSVSTLKIQRTERGDSAVYLCASSSGTSTKNIQYFGAGTRLSVL.

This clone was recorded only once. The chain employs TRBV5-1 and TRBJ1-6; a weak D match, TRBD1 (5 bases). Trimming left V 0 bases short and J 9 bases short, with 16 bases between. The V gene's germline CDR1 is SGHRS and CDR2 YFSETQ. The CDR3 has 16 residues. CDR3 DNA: TGCGCCAGCAGCTTGGTGGTCGGGGGGTTAGGTTCACCCCTCCACTTT. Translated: CASSLVVGGLGSPLHF.

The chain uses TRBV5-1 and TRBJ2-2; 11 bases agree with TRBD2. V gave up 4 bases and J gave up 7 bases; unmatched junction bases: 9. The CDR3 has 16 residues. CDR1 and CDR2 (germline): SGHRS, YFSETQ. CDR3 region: CASSPLAGGPDGELFF. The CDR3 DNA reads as TGCGCCAGCAGCCCCTTAGCGGGGGGGCCCGACGGGGAGCTGTTTTTT.

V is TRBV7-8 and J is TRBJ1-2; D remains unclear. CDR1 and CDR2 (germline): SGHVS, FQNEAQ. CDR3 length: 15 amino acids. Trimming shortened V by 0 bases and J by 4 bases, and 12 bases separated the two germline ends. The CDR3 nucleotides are TGTGCCAGCAGCTTAGCGAGGAGGTACTTCTATGGCTACACCTTC. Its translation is CASSLARRYFYGYTF.

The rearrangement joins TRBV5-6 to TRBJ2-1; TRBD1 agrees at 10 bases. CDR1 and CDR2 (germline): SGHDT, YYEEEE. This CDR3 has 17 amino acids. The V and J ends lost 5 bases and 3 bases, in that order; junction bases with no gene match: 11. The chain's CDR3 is CASSLPGTGDIYNEQFF. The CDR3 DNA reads TGTGCCAGCAGTCTCCCAGGGACAGGGGACATCTACAATGAGCAGTTCTTC. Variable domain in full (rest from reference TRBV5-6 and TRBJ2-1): DAGVTQSPTHLIKTRGQQVTLRCSPKSGHDTVSWYQQALGQGPQFIFQYYEEEERQRGNFPDRFSGHQFPNYSSELNVNALLLGDSALYLCASSLPGTGDIYNEQFFGPGTRLTVL.

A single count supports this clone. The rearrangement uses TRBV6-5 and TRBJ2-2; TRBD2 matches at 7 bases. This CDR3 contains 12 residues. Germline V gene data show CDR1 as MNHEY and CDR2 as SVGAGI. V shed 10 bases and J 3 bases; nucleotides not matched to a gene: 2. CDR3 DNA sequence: TGTGCCACGCGGGGGTACACCGGGGAGCTGTTTTTT. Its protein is CATRGYTGELFF.

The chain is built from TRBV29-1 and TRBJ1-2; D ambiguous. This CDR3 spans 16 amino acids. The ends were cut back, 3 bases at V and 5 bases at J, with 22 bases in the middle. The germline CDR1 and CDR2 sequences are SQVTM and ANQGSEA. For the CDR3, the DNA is TGCAGCGTTGACGCCTTCGGGGTCGAAGTTAAATATGGCTACACCTTC. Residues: CSVDAFGVEVKYGYTF. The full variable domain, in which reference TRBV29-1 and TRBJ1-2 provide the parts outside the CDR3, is SAVISQKPSRDICQRGTSLTIQCQVDSQVTMMFWYRQQPGQSLTLIATANQGSEATYESGFVIDKFPISRPNLTFSTLTVSNMSPEDSSIYLCSVDAFGVEVKYGYTFGSGTRLTVV.

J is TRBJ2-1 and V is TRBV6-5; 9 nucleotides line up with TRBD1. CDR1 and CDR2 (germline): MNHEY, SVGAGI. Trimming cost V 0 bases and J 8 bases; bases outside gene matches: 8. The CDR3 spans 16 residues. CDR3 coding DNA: TGTGCCAGCAGTTACTCGAAGGGACAGGGTTTCGATGAGCAGTTCTTC. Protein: CASSYSKGQGFDEQFF.

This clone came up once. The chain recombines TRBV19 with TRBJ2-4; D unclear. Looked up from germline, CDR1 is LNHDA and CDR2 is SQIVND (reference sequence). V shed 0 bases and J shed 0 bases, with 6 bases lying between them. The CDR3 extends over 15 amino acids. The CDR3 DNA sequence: TGTGCCAGTAGTATAGATTCCATAGCCAAAAACATTCAGTACTTC. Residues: CASSIDSIAKNIQYF.

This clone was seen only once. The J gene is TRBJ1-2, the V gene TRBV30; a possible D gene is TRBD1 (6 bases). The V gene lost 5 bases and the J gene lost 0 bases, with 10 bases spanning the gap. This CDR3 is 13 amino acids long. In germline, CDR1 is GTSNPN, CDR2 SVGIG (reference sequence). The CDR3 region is CAWVRQANYGYTF. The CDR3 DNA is TGTGCCTGGGTGAGACAGGCTAACTATGGCTACACCTTC.